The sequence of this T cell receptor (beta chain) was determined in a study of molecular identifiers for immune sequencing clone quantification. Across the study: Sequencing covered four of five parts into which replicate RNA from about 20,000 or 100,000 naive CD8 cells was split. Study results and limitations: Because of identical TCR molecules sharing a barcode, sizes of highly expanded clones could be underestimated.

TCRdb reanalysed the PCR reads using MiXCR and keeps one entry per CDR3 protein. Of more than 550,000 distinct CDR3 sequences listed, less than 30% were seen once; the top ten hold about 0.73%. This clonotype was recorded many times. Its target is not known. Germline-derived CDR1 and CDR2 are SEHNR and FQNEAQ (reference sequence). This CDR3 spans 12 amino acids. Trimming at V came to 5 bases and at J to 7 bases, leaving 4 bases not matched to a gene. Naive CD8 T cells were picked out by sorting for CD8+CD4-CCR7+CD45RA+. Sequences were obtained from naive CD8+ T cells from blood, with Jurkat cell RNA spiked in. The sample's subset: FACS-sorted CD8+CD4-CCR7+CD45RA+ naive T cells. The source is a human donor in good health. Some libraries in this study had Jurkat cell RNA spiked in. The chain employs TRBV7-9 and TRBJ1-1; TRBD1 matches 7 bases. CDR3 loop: CASSAWTGEAFF. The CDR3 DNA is TGTGCCAGCAGCGCCTGGACAGGTGAAGCTTTCTTT.